The present entry profiles one T cell receptor beta chain with its context. Its antigen is not known. Chemo-refractory metastatic non-small-cell lung cancer patients received focal radiation with ipilimumab CTLA-4 blockade. These data belong to a study of radiotherapy plus CTLA-4 blockade in lung cancer. Study as a whole: Across the patients, objective responses occurred in 18%, and disease control in approximately 30%. Study results and caveats: Expansion of tumor-derived TCR clones was observed in blood after radiotherapy plus ipilimumab.

Trimming shortened V by 3 bases and J by 7 bases, and 15 bases separated the two germline ends. This CDR3 is 13 amino acids long. Germline V gives CDR1 SQVTM, CDR2 ANQGSEA. Only in-frame clones appear in the TCRdb table, and some are missing; sequencing was by immunoSEQ multiplex PCR. Of 80,000 or so clones in the sample, 78% were seen once. The source was peripheral blood, collected from a patient treated with radiotherapy plus ipilimumab. The V gene is TRBV29-1, the J gene TRBJ1-1, with D perhaps matching TRBD1 (5 bases). This clonotype was obtained from a human donor with non-small cell lung cancer who had a partial response to radiotherapy plus ipilimumab. Some clones in this sample may be carry-over from other donors' samples. As DNA, the CDR3 is TGCAGCGTTGAGCCGGGGTCGGGGGTTGAAGCTTTCTTT. This codes for CSVEPGSGVEAFF.